The source of this TCR beta chain is a study of T cells in women clearing cervical HPV infection. General study points: Repertoire richness, not evenness, was significantly elevated in CIN3+ cases versus controls. Cases carried less TRBV6-7 than controls: approximately 0.1% versus 0.16%. Richness differences could reflect unmeasured T-cell content per sample.

With respect to this clone: Antigen: not known. The missing CDR3 end, 3 residues past where the read stops, is filled in from the germline J gene.

Method: immunoSEQ multiplex PCR; TCRdb's copy keeps in-frame clones and lacks some. The clone table shows some 32,000 clones, with the ten largest holding 3% to 3.5%. Germline V gene lookup returns CDR1 SNHLY and CDR2 FYNNEI. This CDR3 has 12 amino acids. The sample taken for sequencing was blood buffy coat. The rearrangement joins TRBV2 to TRBJ2-3, with D possibly matching TRBD2 (5 bases). The receptor comes from a woman aged 18 to 75 with a cervical HPV16 infection that either progressed to CIN3+ or cleared (not recorded which). The CDR3 reads CASRDFNQPQYF. The CDR3 DNA, read in part, is TGTGCCAGCAGGGACTTCAATCAGCCG.